Below, 8 T cell receptor beta chains from the same sample are listed, as sequenced in a study of beta chain features in type 1 diabetes. Study-wide points: Type 1 diabetes patients had moderately but significantly shorter TCRB CDR3s in all four CD4+ subsets.

TCRB transcripts that were expressed got sequenced, as all of the isolated RNA had been reverse transcribed. TCRdb's table, derived via immunoSEQ multiplex PCR, lists solely in-frame clones and lacks some. The table lists approximately 730,000 clones, over 10% of them singletons. These TCRs are of unknown antigen specificity. Sample: naive CD4+ T cells from blood. The source is a man between 18 and 35 years old with type 1 diabetes.

The V call is TRBV27, the J call TRBJ2-5, with D hard to call. V was clipped by 6 bases and J by 4 bases, with 18 bases between them. CDR3 length: 15 amino acids. Per the germline V gene, CDR1 is MNHEY and CDR2 is SMNVEV (reference sequence). Written as DNA, the CDR3 is TGTGCCAGCAGCAACTACGAAGGGATCGGAGAGACCCAGTACTTC. As protein: CASSNYEGIGETQYF.

This chain uses TRBV5-1 with TRBJ1-5; D is perhaps TRBD1 (5 bases). This CDR3 is built from 13 residues. The V gene's germline CDR1 is SGHRS and CDR2 YFSETQ. The ends were cut back, 0 bases at V and 9 bases at J, with 10 bases in the middle. The CDR3 loop is CASSLEQGGPQHF. CDR3 bases: TGCGCCAGCAGCTTGGAGCAGGGTGGGCCCCAGCATTTT.

This clone occurred a few times. The rearrangement uses TRBV9 and TRBJ2-5; 8 bases are a match to TRBD2. The length of the CDR3 is 15 residues. V gave up 0 bases and J gave up 3 bases; unmatched junction bases: 4. Looked up from germline, CDR1 is SGDLS and CDR2 is YYNGEE. As DNA, the CDR3 is TGTGCCAGCAGCGTAGCGGCGGGGGGTAAAGAGACCCAGTACTTC. The encoded protein is CASSVAAGGKETQYF.

The chain is built from TRBV5-1 and TRBJ2-1, with a possible D match to TRBD1 (6 bases). V was clipped by 4 bases and J by 2 bases, with 13 bases between them. Germline values: CDR1 SGHRS, CDR2 YFSETQ. The CDR3 contains 15 residues. CDR3 coding DNA: TGCGCCAGCAGCCGACAGGCCACAACCTACAATGAGCAGTTCTTC. Translation: CASSRQATTYNEQFF.

The sample holds a few counts of this clone. V usage is TRBV25-1 and J usage is TRBJ2-1; a weak D match, TRBD1 (6 bases). V lost 2 bases and J lost 3, with 11 bases in between. The germline gives CDR1 MGHDK, CDR2 SYGVNS. The CDR3 totals 15 residues. This chain's CDR3 is CASSEPGAGYNEQFF. The CDR3 DNA sequence: TGTGCCAGCAGTGAACCAGGGGCGGGCTACAATGAGCAGTTCTTC. Using reference TRBV25-1 and TRBJ2-1 for the parts outside the CDR3, the full variable domain is EADIYQTPRYLVIGTGKKITLECSQTMGHDKMYWYQQDPGMELHLIHYSYGVNSTEKGDLSSESTVSRIRTEHFPLTLESARPSHTSQYLCASSEPGAGYNEQFFGPGTRLTVL.

The chain links TRBV2 to TRBJ2-3; 7 nucleotides align to TRBD2. In germline, CDR1 is SNHLY, CDR2 FYNNEI. V was pared by 11 bases and J by 0 bases, with 5 bases of the junction left unmatched. This CDR3 is 13 amino acids long. The CDR3, as DNA: TGTGCCCGCCGGACTAGTAGCACAGATACGCAGTATTTT. Protein: CARRTSSTDTQYF.

The chain is built from TRBV27 and TRBJ1-2; a weak D match, TRBD1 (5 bases). Trimming took 1 base from V and 3 from J, leaving 15 bases between them. Germline V gives CDR1 MNHEY, CDR2 SMNVEV (reference sequence). The CDR3 extends over 16 amino acids. CDR3 bases: TGTGCCAGCAGTTTATTAGGGGCAGGGATCGACTATGGCTACACCTTC. Translating gives CASSLLGAGIDYGYTF.

This clone was recorded a few times. This chain links TRBV9 with TRBJ2-1; 10 bases are shared with TRBD2. This CDR3 is 15 amino acids long. Germline V gene sequence: CDR1 SGDLS, CDR2 YYNGEE. V was clipped by 0 bases and J by 7 bases; unmatched bases: 4. The CDR3: CASSVVASGGNEQFF. CDR3 sequence (DNA): TGTGCCAGCAGCGTAGTGGCTAGCGGGGGTAATGAGCAGTTCTTC.